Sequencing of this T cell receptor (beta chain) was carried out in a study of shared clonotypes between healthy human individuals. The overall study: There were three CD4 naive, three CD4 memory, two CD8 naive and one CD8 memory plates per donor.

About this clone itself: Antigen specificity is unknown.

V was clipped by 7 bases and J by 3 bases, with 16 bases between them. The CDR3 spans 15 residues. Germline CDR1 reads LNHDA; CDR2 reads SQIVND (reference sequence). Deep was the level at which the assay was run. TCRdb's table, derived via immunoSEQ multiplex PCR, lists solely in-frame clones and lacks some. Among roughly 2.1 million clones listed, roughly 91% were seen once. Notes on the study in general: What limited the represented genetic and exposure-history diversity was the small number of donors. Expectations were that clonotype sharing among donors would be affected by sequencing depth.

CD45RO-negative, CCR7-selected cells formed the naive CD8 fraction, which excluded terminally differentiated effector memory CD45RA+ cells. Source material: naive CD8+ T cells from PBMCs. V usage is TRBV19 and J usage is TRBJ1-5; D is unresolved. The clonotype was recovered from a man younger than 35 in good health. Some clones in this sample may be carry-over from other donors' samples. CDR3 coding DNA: TGTGCCAGTACGGTCCCAGGAATCTACAATCAGCCCCAGCATTTT. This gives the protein CASTVPGIYNQPQHF.